This is a list of T cell receptor beta chains from one sample in a study of blood T cell repertoires in COVID-19. Using immunoSEQ multiplex PCR, the repertoire was profiled, and TCRdb retains in-frame clones only, with some absent. This sample has some 240,000 clones, with around four fifths found just once. Material: peripheral blood. All receptors come from a woman aged 70 to 79 with COVID-19, enrolled during active disease. Both conserved end residues are part of each CDR3. Each record gives: V gene, J gene, D gene, clone size, CDR3 protein, CDR3 DNA. A D gene is named only where the DNA matches it firmly. Some rows mark clone size as missing; the rest say once, few, many or name a class of expanded clone.

v_call: TRBV7-9
j_call: TRBJ2-7
d_call: TRBD1
clone_size: NA
cdr3_aa: CASSLLEGQGGYEQYF
cdr3_nt: TGTGCCAGCAGCTTATTGGAGGGACAGGGTGGGTACGAGCAGTACTTC

v_call: TRBV18
j_call: TRBJ2-7
d_call: NA
clone_size: NA
cdr3_aa: CASSRDNLDEQYF
cdr3_nt: TGTGCCAGCTCCCGAGACAACTTGGACGAGCAGTACTTC

v_call: TRBV27
j_call: TRBJ2-2
d_call: TRBD1
clone_size: NA
cdr3_aa: CASSLYSRDRGRGTGELFF
cdr3_nt: TGTGCCAGCAGTTTATATTCCCGGGACAGGGGGCGAGGGACCGGGGAGCTGTTTTTT

v_call: TRBV10-3
j_call: TRBJ1-5
d_call: NA
clone_size: NA
cdr3_aa: CAISDAGAGNQPQHF
cdr3_nt: TGTGCCATCAGTGATGCTGGGGCGGGCAATCAGCCCCAGCATTTT

v_call: TRBV9
j_call: TRBJ1-2
d_call: NA
clone_size: once
cdr3_aa: CASRGDTPRYTF
cdr3_nt: TGTGCCAGCAGGGGGGACACCCCGCGCTACACCTTC

v_call: TRBV14
j_call: TRBJ1-1
d_call: NA
clone_size: NA
cdr3_aa: CASSPRSSRGTEAFF
cdr3_nt: TGTGCCAGTAGCCCAAGGTCTTCAAGGGGCACTGAAGCTTTCTTT

v_call: TRBV6-2/TRBV6-3
j_call: TRBJ1-1
d_call: TRBD1
clone_size: once
cdr3_aa: CASSGQGYTEAFF
cdr3_nt: TGTGCCAGCAGTGGACAGGGGTACACTGAAGCTTTCTTT

v_call: TRBV2
j_call: TRBJ1-1
d_call: TRBD1
clone_size: NA
cdr3_aa: CASSGDRATEAFF
cdr3_nt: TGTGCCAGCAGTGGGGACAGGGCTACTGAAGCTTTCTTT

v_call: TRBV24-1
j_call: TRBJ2-3
d_call: TRBD2
clone_size: NA
cdr3_aa: CATSDLQTSGRLEDTQYF
cdr3_nt: TGTGCCACCAGTGATTTACAGACTAGCGGGAGGTTGGAAGATACGCAGTATTTT

v_call: TRBV9
j_call: TRBJ1-1
d_call: NA
clone_size: NA
cdr3_aa: CASSVSPGNTEAFF
cdr3_nt: TGTGCCAGCAGCGTATCCCCGGGTAACACTGAAGCTTTCTTT

v_call: TRBV19
j_call: TRBJ1-1
d_call: NA
clone_size: once
cdr3_aa: CASSIGQGIEAFF
cdr3_nt: TGTGCCAGTAGTATCGGGCAGGGGATTGAAGCTTTCTTT

v_call: TRBV12-5
j_call: TRBJ2-3
d_call: NA
clone_size: NA
cdr3_aa: CASGAGTRSLHAGTDTQYF
cdr3_nt: TGTGCTAGTGGGGCCGGGACACGGAGTTTGCATGCTGGTACAGATACGCAGTATTTT